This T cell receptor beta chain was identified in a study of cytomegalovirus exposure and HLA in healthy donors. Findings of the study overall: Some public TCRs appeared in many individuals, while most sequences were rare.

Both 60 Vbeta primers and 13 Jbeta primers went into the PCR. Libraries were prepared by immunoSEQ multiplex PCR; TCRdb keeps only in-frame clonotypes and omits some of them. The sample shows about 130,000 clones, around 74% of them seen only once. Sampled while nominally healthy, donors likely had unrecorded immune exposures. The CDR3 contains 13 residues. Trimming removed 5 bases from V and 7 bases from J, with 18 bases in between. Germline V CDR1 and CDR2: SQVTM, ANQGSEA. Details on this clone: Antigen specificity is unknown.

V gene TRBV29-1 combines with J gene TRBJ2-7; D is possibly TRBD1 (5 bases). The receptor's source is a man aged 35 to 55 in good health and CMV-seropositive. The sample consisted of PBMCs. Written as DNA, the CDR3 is TGCAGCGTTAGTGGTGACAGCTCGCGGGAGCAGTACTTC. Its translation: CSVSGDSSREQYF.